This TCR beta chain was identified in a study of T cells after yellow fever vaccination. This clonotype was counted a few times. TCRdb analysed the 5' RACE reads with MiXCR anew, one entry per CDR3 protein. The sample holds around 350,000 distinct CDR3 sequences, approximately 10% seen once. Germline V gene lookup returns CDR1 MNHEY and CDR2 SMNVEV (reference sequence). The CDR3 is made up of 17 amino acids. V was pared by 1 base and J by 4 bases, with 20 bases between. The sequence was collected from a man younger than 35 who received the YFV17D yellow fever vaccine. The chain couples TRBV27 to TRBJ2-7, with TRBD1 as a possible D gene (6 bases). Sequencing used PBMCs, obtained on the day of the first yellow fever vaccination. CDR3 loop: CASSLWAPDRDLYEQYF. The CDR3 nucleotides read TGTGCCAGCAGTTTATGGGCCCCGGACAGAGACCTATACGAGCAGTACTTC.